Listed below are T cell receptor beta chains from one sample, sequenced in a study of neurological immune-mediated disorders. TCRdb fed the 5' RACE reads into MiXCR, producing one record per CDR3 protein. Of 20,000 to 30,000 distinct CDR3 sequences in the sample, 13% were seen once. The specimen was PBMCs. These receptors all stem from a woman aged 40-49 years with HTLV-1-associated myelopathy (HAM/TSP). Each CDR3 is given with its conserved first and last residue.

>14|TRBV6-6|TRBJ2-1
CASSRTGSYNEQFF
>15|TRBV20-1|TRBJ2-1
CSAPRASGGANEQFF
>12|TRBV5-1|TRBJ2-1
CASSNLDNEQFF
>17|TRBV5-5|TRBJ1-5
CASSSARDLDSNQPQHF
>13|TRBV5-5|TRBJ2-1
CASSFTAGSEQFF
>17|TRBV20-1|TRBJ2-1
CSASSALDRGPYNEQFF
>14|TRBV9|TRBJ2-3
CASSGLAGEDTQYF
>15|TRBV5-1|TRBJ2-7
CASRSGQGISYEQYF
>15|TRBV15|TRBJ2-5
CATRRTSGEAETQYF
>13|TRBV12-3/TRBV12-4|TRBJ1-1
CASSFSQNTEAFF
>16|TRBV7-2|TRBJ2-5
CASSLQGGRQQETQYF
>13|TRBV20-1|TRBJ1-2
CSAIPGQAWGYTF
>16|TRBV7-2|TRBJ2-1
CASSLGAGGGYNEQFF
>14|TRBV12-3/TRBV12-4|TRBJ1-2
CASSLGAGNYGYTF
>14|TRBV5-1|TRBJ2-7
CASSLDPENYEQYF
>15|TRBV12-3/TRBV12-4|TRBJ1-5
CASSRGGGGNQPQHF
>15|TRBV6-5|TRBJ2-5
CASSDRGSRGETQYF
>19|TRBV5-1|TRBJ2-3
CASSPAGTSGGTLTDTQYF
>13|TRBV5-1|TRBJ2-1
CASSRDSYNEQFF
>15|TRBV4-1|TRBJ2-7
CASSQGVTAGYEQYF
>14|TRBV20-1|TRBJ2-3
CSARVGGWTDTQYF
>23|TRBV21-1|TRBJ2-7
CASSIYLCSARSGTELLSYEQYF
>15|TRBV5-1|TRBJ2-7
CASSRSVGTTGEQYF
>16|TRBV5-1|TRBJ2-5
CASSLDVGRGGETQYF
>15|TRBV12-3/TRBV12-4|TRBJ2-5
CASSYGGGIFETQYF